Listed below are T cell receptor beta chains from one sample, sequenced in a study of T cell changes during pregnancy in multiple sclerosis. The assay was immunoSEQ multiplex PCR, and TCRdb's table has in-frame clones only and misses some. Of almost 35,000 clones listed, about nine tenths are singletons. The sample here was peripheral blood, taken in the second trimester of pregnancy. The receptor source for this set is a female donor in good health, enrolled as a control in a pregnancy study. The CDR3 runs from the conserved cysteine through the conserved F or W. Size values are once, few and many counts, or a class for expanded clones, and some rows have none.

J gene,V gene,clone size,CDR3 protein
-,TRBV5-1,-,CASSLDQGSSYEQYF
TRBJ1-4,TRBV19,-,CASSIRGQGLTNEKLFF
TRBJ2-1,TRBV19,-,CASSKVKSGEQFF
TRBJ2-7,TRBV7-9,-,CASSPRDSSYEQYF
TRBJ2-5,TRBV5-1,-,CASSLTGVQETQYF
TRBJ1-4,TRBV18,-,CASSPKAFDSATNEKLFF
TRBJ2-2,TRBV2,-,CAYRVVDTGELFF
TRBJ2-7,TRBV5-1,-,CASSLVTDSYYEQYF
TRBJ1-5,TRBV15,once,CATSREARREPQHF
TRBJ2-5,TRBV12-5,few,CASGAGIQETQYF
TRBJ1-2,TRBV7-2,-,CASSSPGQFYGYTF
TRBJ1-1,TRBV19,-,CASSPRRTEAFF
TRBJ2-7,TRBV4-1,-,CASSRPGGQPYEQYF
TRBJ2-1,TRBV6-4,-,CASSDGGENGEQFF
TRBJ2-1,TRBV6-1,-,CASSEVTDNEQFF
TRBJ2-7,TRBV6-1,-,CASSANRGASYEQYF
TRBJ2-1,TRBV15,-,CATSRSRLAGVDEQFF
TRBJ2-7,TRBV28,-,CASSLSLAGPYEQYF
TRBJ2-5,TRBV4-1,-,CASSQEEASGGLRKTQYF